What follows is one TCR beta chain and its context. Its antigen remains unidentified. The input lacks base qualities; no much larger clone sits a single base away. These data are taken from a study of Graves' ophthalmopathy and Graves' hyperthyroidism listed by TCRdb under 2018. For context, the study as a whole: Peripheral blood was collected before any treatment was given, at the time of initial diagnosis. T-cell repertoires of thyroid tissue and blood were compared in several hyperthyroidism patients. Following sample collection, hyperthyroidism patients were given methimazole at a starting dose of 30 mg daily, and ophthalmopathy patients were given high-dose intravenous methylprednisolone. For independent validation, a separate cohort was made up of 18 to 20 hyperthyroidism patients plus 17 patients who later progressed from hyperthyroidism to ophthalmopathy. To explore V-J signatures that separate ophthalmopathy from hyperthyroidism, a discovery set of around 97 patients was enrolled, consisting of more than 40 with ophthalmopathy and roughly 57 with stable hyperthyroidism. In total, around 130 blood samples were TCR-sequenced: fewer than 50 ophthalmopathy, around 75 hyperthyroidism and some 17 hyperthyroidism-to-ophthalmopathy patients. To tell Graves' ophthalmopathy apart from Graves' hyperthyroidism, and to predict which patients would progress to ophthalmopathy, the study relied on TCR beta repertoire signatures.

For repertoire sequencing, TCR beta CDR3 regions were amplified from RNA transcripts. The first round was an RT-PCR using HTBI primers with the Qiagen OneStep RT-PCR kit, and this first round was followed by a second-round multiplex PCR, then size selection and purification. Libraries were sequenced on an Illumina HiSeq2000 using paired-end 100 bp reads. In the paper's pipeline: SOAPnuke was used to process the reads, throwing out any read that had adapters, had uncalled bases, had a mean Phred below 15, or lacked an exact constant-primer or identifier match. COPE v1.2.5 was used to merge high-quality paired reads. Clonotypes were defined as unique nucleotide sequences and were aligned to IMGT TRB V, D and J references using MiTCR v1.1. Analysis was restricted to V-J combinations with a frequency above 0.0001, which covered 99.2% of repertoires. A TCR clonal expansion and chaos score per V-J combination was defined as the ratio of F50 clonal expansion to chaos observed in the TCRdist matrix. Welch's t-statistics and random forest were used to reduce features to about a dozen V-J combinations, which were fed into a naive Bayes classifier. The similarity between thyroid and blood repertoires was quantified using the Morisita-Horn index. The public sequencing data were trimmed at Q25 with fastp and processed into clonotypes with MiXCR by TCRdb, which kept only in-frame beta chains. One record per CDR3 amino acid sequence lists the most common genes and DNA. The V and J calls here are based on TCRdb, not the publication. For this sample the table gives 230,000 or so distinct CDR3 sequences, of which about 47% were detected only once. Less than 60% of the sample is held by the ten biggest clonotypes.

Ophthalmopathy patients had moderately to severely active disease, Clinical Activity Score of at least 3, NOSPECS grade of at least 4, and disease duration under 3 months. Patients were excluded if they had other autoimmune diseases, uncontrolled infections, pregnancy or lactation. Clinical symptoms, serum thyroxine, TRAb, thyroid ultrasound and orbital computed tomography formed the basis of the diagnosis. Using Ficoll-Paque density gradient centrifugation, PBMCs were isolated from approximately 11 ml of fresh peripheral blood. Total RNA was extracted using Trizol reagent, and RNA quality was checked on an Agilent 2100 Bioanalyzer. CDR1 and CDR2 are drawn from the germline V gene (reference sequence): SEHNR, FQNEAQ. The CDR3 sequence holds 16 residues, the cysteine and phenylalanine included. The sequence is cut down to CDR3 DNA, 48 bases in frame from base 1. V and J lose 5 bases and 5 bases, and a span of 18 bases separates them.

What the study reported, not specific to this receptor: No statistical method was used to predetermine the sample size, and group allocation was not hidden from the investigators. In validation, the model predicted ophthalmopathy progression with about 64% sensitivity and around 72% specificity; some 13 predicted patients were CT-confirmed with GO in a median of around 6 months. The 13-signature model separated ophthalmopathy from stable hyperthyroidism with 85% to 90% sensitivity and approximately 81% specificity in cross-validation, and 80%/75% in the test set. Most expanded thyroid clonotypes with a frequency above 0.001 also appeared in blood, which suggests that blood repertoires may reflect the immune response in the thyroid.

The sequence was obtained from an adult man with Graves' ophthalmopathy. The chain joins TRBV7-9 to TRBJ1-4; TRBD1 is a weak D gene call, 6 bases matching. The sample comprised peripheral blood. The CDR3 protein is CASSPYADSPNEKLFF. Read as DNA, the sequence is TGTGCCAGCAGCCCATATGCGGACAGCCCCAATGAAAAACTGTTTTTT.